The T cell receptor beta chain under discussion was sequenced for a study of beta chain features in type 1 diabetes. Study conclusions and caveats: The similarity of naive, central memory and Treg TCRB repertoires appeared greater among patients than among healthy donors. Within each of all four CD4+ subsets, Type 1 diabetes patients had TCRB CDR3s that were moderately but significantly shorter.

The study reverse transcribed the entire isolated RNA, so it sequenced expressed TCRB transcripts. The data were produced by immunoSEQ multiplex PCR, yet TCRdb's version contains in-frame clones alone and is incomplete. The sample records roughly 180,000 clones, 13% being singletons. Germline V gene sequence: CDR1 SEHNR, CDR2 FQNEAQ (reference sequence). Trimming at V came to 6 bases and at J to 4 bases, leaving 7 bases not matched to a gene. This CDR3 is 14 amino acids long. This clone was recorded once. Its antigen is unidentified. J is TRBJ1-2 and V is TRBV7-9; 8 nucleotides agree with TRBD1. Sequenced: central memory CD4+ T cells from blood. The clonotype originates from a woman younger than 35 in good health. DNA for the CDR3: TGTGCCAGCAGTACGATCGGGACAGGCTATGGCTACACCTTC. Its translation is CASSTIGTGYGYTF.